One and the same sample provided the 27 T cell receptor beta chains below, sequenced in a study of cytomegalovirus exposure and HLA in healthy donors (dated by TCRdb to the late 2010s). The receptor library was made with the immunoSEQ multiplex PCR assay. A mixture of 60 forward primers for TCR Vbeta segments and 13 reverse primers for TCR Jbeta segments was used in the multiplex PCR. TCRdb took over this immuneACCESS table, retaining in-frame rearrangements with V and J assigned. Such tables are incomplete; in checked studies, under half of the missing clones stem from an unresolved V gene, and the remainder is unexplained. The sample includes 90,000 to 120,000 clones, with approximately 68% observed a single time. The leading ten clones occupy 4.8% of the sample. The source material was PBMCs. These receptors were taken from a woman younger than 35 in good health and CMV-seropositive.

Here the CDR3 reads CASSRDGTGATQYF. CDR3 sequence (DNA): TGTGCCAGCAGCCGGGACGGCACAGGGGCGACGCAGTACTTC. The chain has TRBV11-3 and TRBJ2-7; 7 positions agree with TRBD1. Germline V gene lookup returns CDR1 SGHNT and CDR2 YENEEA. V was clipped by 5 bases and J by 9 bases; unmatched bases: 13. The CDR3 is 14 residues long.

This rearrangement joins TRBV7-9 to TRBJ2-1; a weak D match, TRBD2 (5 bases). With 5 bases removed from V and 8 bases from J, the gap between germline ends came to 13 bases. Germline values: CDR1 SEHNR, CDR2 FQNEAQ (reference sequence). This CDR3 has 13 amino acids. The CDR3, as DNA: TGTGCCAGCAGCCAAAGGGTTAGCGATGAGCAGTTCTTC. Protein product: CASSQRVSDEQFF.

The V call is TRBV28, the J call TRBJ2-1; 11 bases match TRBD2. V trimming: 6 bases; J trimming: 7 bases; junction bases outside the gene matches: 2. The CDR3 is 13 residues long. CDR1 and CDR2 from the germline V gene are MDHEN and SYDVKM. The CDR3 DNA reads as TGTGCCAGCAGATTAGCGGGAGGGAATGAGCAGTTCTTC. This codes for CASRLAGGNEQFF.

The chain carries TRBV7-8 and TRBJ2-5, with TRBD2 matching over 9 bases. V shed 5 bases, J shed 4 bases, and the junction held 8 bases outside the gene matches. This CDR3 region has 15 residues. The V gene's germline CDR1 is SGHVS and CDR2 FQNEAQ. CDR3 in amino acids: CASSLWREGRETQYF. DNA of the CDR3: TGTGCCAGCAGCCTCTGGCGGGAGGGCCGAGAGACCCAGTACTTC.

This sequence joins TRBV27 and TRBJ2-5; D may be TRBD2 (6 bases). The germline V gene has CDR1 MNHEY and CDR2 SMNVEV (reference sequence). The CDR3 covers 16 residues. The V end was cut by 5 bases, the J end by 3 bases, with 19 bases between. The CDR3 DNA reads TGTGCCAGCAGTGCCCGGGAGAAGGGATGGGAAGAGACCCAGTACTTC. This gives the protein CASSAREKGWEETQYF.

Comments on this clone: The sample carries other DNA sequences with the same CDR3. The V gene is TRBV7-2, the J gene TRBJ1-5; D is perhaps TRBD1 (5 bases). Germline CDR1 and CDR2: SGHTA and FQGNSA. This CDR3 spans 13 amino acids. The V end lost 1 base, the J end lost 4 bases, and 5 bases lay between the germline ends. CDR3 DNA sequence: TGTGCCAGCAGCTTAGGACAGAATCAGCCCCAGCATTTT. Its protein product is CASSLGQNQPQHF.

The chain has TRBV10-3 and TRBJ2-3, with D perhaps matching TRBD2 (6 bases). CDR1 and CDR2 (germline): ENHRY, SYGVKD. The CDR3 contains 16 residues. The V end lost 2 bases, the J end lost 1 base, and 13 bases lay between the germline ends. Here the CDR3 reads CAISEGSGGGTDTQYF. The CDR3, as DNA: TGTGCCATCAGTGAGGGTAGCGGAGGCGGCACAGATACGCAGTATTTT.

This sequence joins TRBV6-6 and TRBJ2-1; D remains ambiguous. This CDR3 comprises 14 residues. CDR1 and CDR2 (germline): MNHNY, SVGAGI (reference sequence). Trimming stripped 0 bases from V and 6 bases from J, with 9 bases between. Here the CDR3 DNA reads TGTGCCAGCAGTTACTCTCAGTTCACCAATGAGCAGTTCTTC. Protein sequence: CASSYSQFTNEQFF.

This clone came up a few times. The chain couples TRBV10-3 to TRBJ1-2; 12 bases agree with TRBD1. Germline CDR1 is ENHRY and CDR2 is SYGVKD. After removal of 8 bases from V and 10 bases from J, the junction contained 8 bases not matched to a gene. The CDR3 has 13 residues. The DNA of the CDR3 is TGTGCCATCGGGGGGACAGGGGGCTCTCACTACACCTTC. Translation gives CAIGGTGGSHYTF.

V and J are TRBV7-9 and TRBJ1-1; TRBD1 agrees at 7 bases. The CDR3 spans 13 residues. Germline loops: CDR1 SEHNR, CDR2 FQNEAQ (reference sequence). Unmatched junction bases numbered 10, after V lost 5 bases and J lost 10 bases. The CDR3 sequence is CASSRGQGGRAFF. The CDR3 DNA reads TGTGCCAGCAGCCGAGGGCAGGGGGGACGAGCTTTCTTT.

This chain uses TRBV7-2 with TRBJ1-4; the D gene is possibly TRBD1 (6 bases). V dropped 5 bases and J dropped 5 bases, with 15 bases sitting between them. The CDR3 runs 15 residues. Germline lookup yields CDR1 SGHTA and CDR2 FQGNSA. CDR3 protein: CASSTGGTMNEKLFF. Here the CDR3 DNA reads TGTGCCAGCAGCACGGGGGGGACAATGAATGAAAAACTGTTTTTT.

CDR3 region: CSVLRTGENTIYF. The DNA of the CDR3 is TGCAGCGTTCTCAGGACAGGCGAGAACACCATATATTTT. The chain recombines TRBV29-1 with TRBJ1-3; 7 bases map to TRBD1. Germline V gene sequence: CDR1 SQVTM, CDR2 ANQGSEA. The CDR3 sequence is 13 residues long. The V gene end was trimmed by 5 bases and the J gene end by 7 bases; junction bases not matched to a gene: 8.

J is TRBJ2-7 and V is TRBV7-6; TRBD1 aligns across 7 bases. V shed 3 bases and J 4 bases; nucleotides not matched to a gene: 12. Germline values: CDR1 SGHVS, CDR2 FNYEAQ. The CDR3 covers 16 residues. The CDR3 region is CASSFKYADRDYEQYF. CDR3 DNA sequence: TGTGCCAGCAGCTTCAAGTACGCCGACAGGGATTACGAGCAGTACTTC.

This chain joins TRBV30 and TRBJ2-1, with D possibly being TRBD1 (5 bases). V lost 4 bases, J lost 5 bases, and 6 bases lay in between. CDR3 length: 11 residues. Germline V gene data show CDR1 as GTSNPN and CDR2 as SVGIG (reference sequence). The CDR3 loop is CAWKTDNEQFF. CDR3 DNA sequence: TGTGCCTGGAAGACAGACAATGAGCAGTTCTTC.

The chain joins TRBV6-1 to TRBJ2-3; D may be TRBD2 (6 bases). Trimming cost V 0 bases and J 5 bases, with 15 bases left between them. Germline lookup yields CDR1 MNHNS and CDR2 SASEGT. CDR3 size: 16 residues. The CDR3 is CASSEAPGTGGDTQYF. CDR3 bases: TGTGCCAGCAGTGAAGCGCCCGGGACTGGGGGAGATACGCAGTATTTT.

V usage is TRBV28 and J usage is TRBJ2-1; 11 nucleotides line up with TRBD2. In germline, CDR1 is MDHEN, CDR2 SYDVKM. The CDR3 is 15 residues long. The J segment lost 8 bases and the V segment lost 2 bases, leaving 5 bases of the junction unmatched. The CDR3 loop is CASSLRLAGGHEQFF. The CDR3 DNA is TGTGCCAGCAGTTTAAGGCTAGCGGGAGGTCATGAGCAGTTCTTC. Looking up the rest from reference TRBV28 and TRBJ2-1 gives the full variable domain: DVKVTQSSRYLVKRTGEKVFLECVQDMDHENMFWYRQDPGLGLRLIYFSYDVKMKEKGDIPEGYSVSREKKERFSLILESASTNQTSMYLCASSLRLAGGHEQFFGPGTRLTVL.

This clone was seen a single time. The V gene is TRBV5-4, the J gene TRBJ2-3; 14 nucleotides match TRBD2. This CDR3 contains 16 residues. Germline trimming cut 0 bases from V and 3 bases from J; bases unmatched to any gene: 0. Germline values: CDR1 SGHNT, CDR2 YYREEE (reference sequence). The CDR3 loop reads CASSLGTSGRTDTQYF. In DNA, the CDR3 is TGTGCCAGCAGCTTGGGGACTAGCGGGAGGACAGATACGCAGTATTTT.

The chain recombines TRBV20-1 with TRBJ2-7, with D hard to call. There are 11 residues in the CDR3. The germline V gene has CDR1 DFQATT and CDR2 SNEGSKA (reference sequence). V lost 3 bases and J 4 bases, leaving 7 bases between the germline ends. The CDR3 loop is CSASTAYEQYF. DNA for the CDR3: TGCAGTGCTAGTACTGCTTACGAGCAGTACTTC.

This chain uses TRBV7-2 with TRBJ2-7; 7 bases are a match to TRBD2. The V and J ends lost 5 bases and 5 bases, in that order; junction bases with no gene match: 6. This CDR3 has 13 amino acids. Germline CDR1 SGHTA, CDR2 FQGNSA. The CDR3 sequence is CASSPPSGNEQYF. The CDR3 DNA reads TGTGCCAGCAGCCCCCCTAGCGGTAACGAGCAGTACTTC.

The chain links TRBV9 to TRBJ2-2, with 10 bases aligning to TRBD2. This CDR3 region has 17 residues. Germline CDR1 is SGDLS and CDR2 is YYNGEE. V dropped 4 bases and J dropped 3; count of bases not matched to a gene: 9. The CDR3 region is CASSPGLAVEDTGELFF. In DNA form, the CDR3 reads TGTGCCAGCAGCCCAGGACTAGCGGTAGAGGACACCGGGGAGCTGTTTTTT. Using reference TRBV9 and TRBJ2-2 for the parts outside the CDR3, the full variable domain is DSGVTQTPKHLITATGQRVTLRCSPRSGDLSVYWYQQSLDQGLQFLIQYYNGEERAKGNILERFSAQQFPDLHSELNLSSLELGDSALYFCASSPGLAVEDTGELFFGEGSRLTVL.

This chain uses TRBV13 with TRBJ1-5, with 10 bases lining up with TRBD1. Germline-derived CDR1 and CDR2 are PRHDT and FYEKMQ (reference sequence). V lost 5 bases and J lost 1; bases outside the gene matches: 5. This CDR3 is built from 16 residues. CDR3 residues: CASSTRGQGSNQPQHF. The CDR3 region has the DNA TGTGCCAGCAGCACCCGGGGACAGGGGAGCAATCAGCCCCAGCATTTT.

DNA of the CDR3: TGTGCCAGCAGCTTGGCAGTAGAGGGCCAAGCTTTCTTT. Amino acid sequence: CASSLAVEGQAFF. The chain has TRBV5-4 and TRBJ1-1, with D hard to call. Germline lookup yields CDR1 SGHNT and CDR2 YYREEE (reference sequence). V was clipped by 0 bases and J by 9 bases, with 12 bases between them. This CDR3 has 13 residues.

The chain uses TRBV5-4 and TRBJ1-1, with a tentative D call TRBD1 (6 bases). This CDR3 is 18 amino acids long. V lost 0 bases, J lost 5 bases, and 23 bases lay in between. Germline CDR1 reads SGHNT; CDR2 reads YYREEE (reference sequence). CDR3 residues: CASSLAPEGGPVVTEAFF. The CDR3 nucleotides read TGTGCCAGCAGCTTGGCTCCCGAGGGGGGGCCCGTTGTGACTGAAGCTTTCTTT.

CDR3 in DNA: TGTGCCAGCAGCCTAGGCGGGGGCCGCGGGAGGGCCTTATACAATGAGCAGTTCTTC. Its translation: CASSLGGGRGRALYNEQFF. The chain uses TRBV27 and TRBJ2-1; 9 nucleotides line up with TRBD2. J gave up 4 bases and V 6 bases, and 19 bases lay outside the gene matches. This CDR3 spans 19 amino acids. Germline values: CDR1 MNHEY, CDR2 SMNVEV (reference sequence).

V is TRBV19 and J is TRBJ2-2; D possibly corresponds to TRBD2 (6 bases). The germline V and J ends were trimmed by 3 bases and 3 bases, with 11 bases remaining between them. The CDR3 has 15 residues. Germline V gene sequence: CDR1 LNHDA, CDR2 SQIVND (reference sequence). CDR3 in DNA: TGTGCCAGTAGTATCGTCGGGGGTTACACCGGGGAGCTGTTTTTT. Protein: CASSIVGGYTGELFF.

V gene TRBV7-2 combines with J gene TRBJ2-5; unclear D gene. Matching the DNA end better, TRBJ2-7 makes the J call doubtful. Germline assignment: CDR1 SGHTA and CDR2 FQGNSA. The CDR3 totals 12 residues. CDR3 region: CASSLGTYEQYF. The CDR3 DNA is TGTGCCAGCAGCTTAGGAACCTACGAGCAGTACTTC.

The rearrangement uses TRBV21-1 and TRBJ2-1; the table's D call TRBD2 went unverified against the DNA. TRBV21-1 is a known pseudogene. This CDR3 is 18 amino acids long. The CDR3 loop reads CASSLDGTSGRRYNEQFF. The DNA for the CDR3 is TGTGCCAGCAGCTTAGACGGGACTAGCGGGAGGAGGTACAATGAGCAGTTCTTC.